The 27 T cell receptor beta chains given below trace back to one sample, sequenced in a study of regulatory T cells in long-lasting Graves disease. Investigators prepared the TCR beta libraries by applying iRepertoire HTBI primers and Arm-PCR of CDR3 regions. TCRdb re-called the multiplex PCR reads with MiXCR, one entry per CDR3 protein. The sample holds a few hundred thousand distinct CDR3 sequences, 18% seen once. The time point was: newly diagnosed GD, antithyroid drugs for less than 3 months. Following extraction of RNA from PBMCs, that RNA was used to make the TCR library. A further study also used this sample, focusing on T cells in Graves' hyperthyroidism and ophthalmopathy.

Sequencing was performed on peripheral blood mononuclear cells (PBMCs), taken at new diagnosis, from a patient treated with antithyroid drugs. The source is a woman in her thirties with Graves disease.

This clonotype showed up many times. The chain couples TRBV2 to TRBJ1-2; weak D call: TRBD1 (5 bases). The CDR3 runs 14 residues. V was cut by 3 bases and J by 4 bases, with 12 bases left in between. Germline loops: CDR1 SNHLY, CDR2 FYNNEI. The CDR3 loop reads CASSDDPRGYGYTF. DNA of the CDR3: TGTGCCAGCAGTGACGACCCGAGGGGCTATGGCTACACCTTC.

In this sample, this clonotype turned up a few times. The V and J genes are TRBV9 and TRBJ1-4; D is uncertain. Per germline, CDR1 SGDLS and CDR2 YYNGEE. The CDR3 length is 14 residues. With 4 bases removed from V and 4 bases from J, the gap between germline ends came to 11 bases. Here the CDR3 reads CASSPRWLNEKLFF. The CDR3 nucleotides are TGTGCCAGCAGCCCCAGATGGCTTAATGAAAAACTGTTTTTT.

This clonotype was seen more than once but under ten times. The chain has TRBV6-1 and TRBJ2-3; D may be TRBD1 or TRBD2 (5 bases each). Between the trimmed V and J ends, which lost 6 bases and 4 bases, there was a span of 11 bases. In germline, CDR1 is MNHNS, CDR2 SASEGT. CDR3 size: 13 residues. CDR3 in DNA: TGTGCCAGCAGGGACTTGGGGGCAGATACGCAGTATTTT. Its protein is CASRDLGADTQYF.

This chain links TRBV11-3 with TRBJ2-7; D unresolved. The CDR3 spans 16 residues. V was cut by 0 bases and J by 2 bases, with 14 bases left in between. From germline, CDR1 is SGHNT and CDR2 YENEEA. This chain's CDR3 is CASSLEWRRRAYEQYF. The CDR3, as DNA: TGTGCCAGCAGCTTAGAATGGCGGCGTCGCGCCTACGAGCAGTACTTC.

A single count supports this clonotype. A far larger clone differs by one base, so this is likely a read error. The chain uses TRBV11-3 and TRBJ1-5, with TRBD1 as a possible D gene (6 bases). Germline V lookup: CDR1 SGHNT, CDR2 YENEEA. This CDR3 region has 15 residues. The V and J ends lost 5 bases and 5 bases respectively, with 16 bases between them. CDR3 amino acids: CASSPGAGADQPQHF. For the CDR3, the DNA is TGTGCCAGCAGCCCCGGGGCAGGGGCGGATCAGCCCCAGCATTTT.

This clonotype was observed at least ten times. V gene TRBV7-2 combines with J gene TRBJ1-1; 7 positions match TRBD1. Germline V gene data show CDR1 as SGHTA and CDR2 as FQGNSA. CDR3 size: 14 residues. V dropped 4 bases and J dropped 11; count of bases not matched to a gene: 13. CDR3 loop: CASSSLPQGGQAFF. The CDR3 DNA reads as TGTGCCAGCAGCTCTCTCCCCCAGGGGGGGCAGGCTTTCTTT.

V usage is TRBV7-9 and J usage is TRBJ1-3, with 10 bases aligning to TRBD1. This CDR3 spans 13 amino acids. V shed 1 base, J shed 9 bases, and the junction held 0 bases outside the gene matches. CDR1 is SEHNR, CDR2 FQNEAQ, per germline (reference sequence). The CDR3 region is CASSLGTGGTIYF. CDR3 in DNA: TGTGCCAGCAGCTTAGGGACAGGGGGCACCATATATTTT.

This clonotype was seen ten or more times. The chain links TRBV2 to TRBJ2-1; 8 bases agree with TRBD1. Germline CDR1 SNHLY, CDR2 FYNNEI. This CDR3 has 13 amino acids. V was clipped by 7 bases and J by 5 bases; unmatched bases: 4. CDR3 DNA: TGTGCCAGCACCAGGGGGCAAAACAATGAGCAGTTCTTC. It yields the protein CASTRGQNNEQFF.

In the case of this clonotype: It may be a read error: a sequence one base away is much more abundant. J is TRBJ2-7 and V is TRBV27; 9 positions agree with TRBD2. Trimming at V came to 5 bases and at J to 7 bases, leaving 12 bases not matched to a gene. Germline V gives CDR1 MNHEY, CDR2 SMNVEV (reference sequence). CDR3 length: 15 amino acids. CDR3 nucleotide sequence: TGTGCCAGCAGTCCAAACGGACTAGCGCGAGAGGAGCAGTACTTC. This gives the protein CASSPNGLAREEQYF.

This sequence joins TRBV6-2 or TRBV6-3 and TRBJ1-6; unclear D gene. Trimming pared 7 bases from V and 10 bases from J, leaving 17 bases between. CDR1 is MNHEY, CDR2 SVGEGT, per germline. The CDR3 is made up of 14 amino acids. CDR3 in DNA: TGTGCCAGCATTCCTCACACGCGCGGATCACCCCTCCACTTT. It is translated as CASIPHTRGSPLHF.

The chain uses TRBV20-1 and TRBJ2-1, with 8 bases aligning to TRBD2. Germline loops: CDR1 DFQATT, CDR2 SNEGSKA (reference sequence). The CDR3 covers 13 residues. The V and J ends lost 3 bases and 7 bases, in that order; junction bases with no gene match: 5. The CDR3 spells CSASGGGFNEQFF. The CDR3, as DNA: TGCAGTGCTAGCGGGGGGGGTTTTAATGAGCAGTTCTTC.

This clonotype was counted at least ten times. The V call is TRBV6-1, the J call TRBJ2-5; a weak D match, TRBD2 (6 bases). CDR3 length: 15 amino acids. V shed 7 bases and J shed 2 bases, with 17 bases lying between them. CDR1 is MNHNS, CDR2 SASEGT, per germline. The CDR3: CASKTRAGRQETQYF. In nucleotides, the CDR3 is TGTGCCAGCAAAACCAGGGCGGGGAGACAAGAGACCCAGTACTTC.

This clonotype has a count of ten or more. The rearrangement uses TRBV3-1 and TRBJ1-2; 7 nucleotides align to TRBD1. V lost 7 bases and J lost 2; bases outside the gene matches: 4. The CDR3 covers 13 residues. Germline CDR1 is LGHDT and CDR2 is YNNKEL (reference sequence). In DNA form, the CDR3 reads TGTGCCAGCACCCCCAGGGGGAACTATGGCTACACCTTC. Encoded protein: CASTPRGNYGYTF.

Many counts were recorded for this clonotype. This chain links TRBV7-2 with TRBJ2-7; TRBD2 agrees at 10 bases. Germline trimming cut 1 base from V and 3 bases from J; bases unmatched to any gene: 0. Germline V gene lookup returns CDR1 SGHTA and CDR2 FQGNSA. The CDR3 spans 14 residues. The CDR3 region is CASSLVAGGYEQYF. The CDR3 DNA reads as TGTGCCAGCAGCTTAGTAGCGGGGGGCTACGAGCAGTACTTC. The entire variable domain, with the rest obtained from reference TRBV7-2 and TRBJ2-7, is as follows: GAGVSQSPSNKVTEKGKDVELRCDPISGHTALYWYRQSLGQGLEFLIYFQGNSAPDKSGLPSDRFSAERTGGSVSTLTIQRTQQEDSAVYLCASSLVAGGYEQYFGPGTRLTVT.

This clonotype was recorded many times. The chain combines TRBV3-1 with TRBJ1-5, with TRBD1 matching over 8 bases. Germline loops: CDR1 LGHDT, CDR2 YNNKEL (reference sequence). CDR3 length equals 14 residues. V was pared by 4 bases and J by 5 bases, with 4 bases of the junction left unmatched. CDR3 nucleotide sequence: TGTGCCAGCAGCCGGACAGGGCCCGATCAGCCCCAGCATTTT. It codes for CASSRTGPDQPQHF.

Many counts were recorded for this clonotype. The rearrangement uses TRBV7-2 and TRBJ2-7; D gene unclear. Looked up from germline, CDR1 is SGHTA and CDR2 is FQGNSA. The germline V and J ends were trimmed by 0 bases and 0 bases, with 9 bases remaining between them. CDR3 length equals 15 residues. The CDR3: CASSLAPVSSYEQYF. The CDR3 DNA sequence: TGTGCCAGCAGCTTAGCACCGGTGAGCTCCTACGAGCAGTACTTC.

About this clonotype itself: A far larger clone is only one base removed, so a read error is likely. This sequence joins TRBV3-1 and TRBJ2-3, with D uncertain. The J call may be incorrect, as the DNA end agrees better with TRBJ1-1. CDR1 is LGHDT and CDR2 is YNNKEL in the germline V gene (reference sequence). The CDR3 is 13 amino acids. In DNA, the CDR3 is TGTGCCAGCAGCCAGAGGCTGAACACTGAAGCTTTCTTT. The encoded protein is CASSQRLNTEAFF.

This clonotype was seen many times. The gene calls are TRBV11-2 and TRBJ1-2; TRBD1 might be the D (5 bases). Trimming took 5 bases from V and 2 from J, leaving 12 bases between them. This CDR3 has 14 amino acids. Germline CDR1 and CDR2: SGHAT and FQNNGV. The CDR3 is CASSLTGTNYGYTF. CDR3 sequence (DNA): TGTGCCAGCAGCCTGACCGGGACCAACTATGGCTACACCTTC.

In this sample, this clonotype turned up many times. CDR3 sequence reads: CSARETGRRQNEQFF. CDR3 nucleotides: TGCAGTGCCAGGGAGACAGGGAGGCGACAAAATGAGCAGTTCTTC. The J gene is TRBJ2-1, the V gene TRBV20-1, with D possibly TRBD1 on 7 matching bases. Germline assignment: CDR1 DFQATT and CDR2 SNEGSKA (reference sequence). The CDR3 is 15 amino acids. V gave up 6 bases and J gave up 7 bases, with 22 bases separating them.

This clonotype came up many times. The rearrangement links TRBV2 to TRBJ2-5; D remains ambiguous. The germline gives CDR1 SNHLY, CDR2 FYNNEI. V was pared by 2 bases and J by 2 bases, with 9 bases between. The CDR3 runs to 14 residues. Here the CDR3 reads CASSESRQQETQYF. CDR3 DNA: TGTGCCAGCAGTGAAAGCAGGCAGCAAGAGACCCAGTACTTC.

This clonotype was counted ten times or more. The V gene is TRBV24-1, the J gene TRBJ2-2, with a tentative D call TRBD2 (6 bases). Germline V gene sequence: CDR1 KGHDR, CDR2 SFDVKD. Trimming left V 3 bases short and J 5 bases short, with 9 bases between. The CDR3 has 14 amino acids. The CDR3 is CATSDPGRTGELFF. CDR3 nucleotides: TGTGCCACCAGTGATCCAGGGAGGACCGGGGAGCTGTTTTTT.

This clonotype has a handful of counts. This chain joins TRBV19 and TRBJ1-5; 7 nucleotides agree with TRBD1. V shed 11 bases, J shed 1 base, and the junction held 8 bases outside the gene matches. The CDR3 length is 14 residues. The germline CDR1 and CDR2 sequences are LNHDA and SQIVND (reference sequence). CDR3 nucleotide sequence: TGTGCCGAAACAGGGGTGAGGAGCAATCAGCCCCAGCATTTT. Translated: CAETGVRSNQPQHF.

This clonotype was counted only a few times. The chain uses TRBV15 and TRBJ2-6, with D possibly matching TRBD1 (6 bases). The germline V gene has CDR1 LNHNV and CDR2 YYDKDF (reference sequence). CDR3 length: 20 residues. Trimming removed 0 bases from V and 1 base from J, with 19 bases in between. As DNA, the CDR3 is TGTGCCACCAGCAGAGATGAGGGAACAGGGACCCTATCTGGGGCCAACGTCCTGACTTTC. It is translated as CATSRDEGTGTLSGANVLTF.

This clonotype has a count of ten or more. This chain joins TRBV7-9 and TRBJ2-5, with 12 bases lining up with TRBD2. The CDR3 loop spans 15 amino acids. J lost 1 base, V lost 5 bases, and 2 bases had no gene match. CDR1 SEHNR and CDR2 FQNEAQ come from the germline V gene (reference sequence). CDR3 DNA: TGTGCCAGCAGCCTGACTAGCGGGGGCCAAGAGACCCAGTACTTC. It translates to CASSLTSGGQETQYF.

In this sample, this clonotype turned up many times. This sequence joins TRBV20-1 and TRBJ1-4, with D unresolved. Per the germline V gene, CDR1 is DFQATT and CDR2 is SNEGSKA (reference sequence). The V end was cut by 6 bases, the J end by 0 bases, with 11 bases between. CDR3 length equals 14 residues. The CDR3 DNA sequence: TGCAGTGCAAAGGTCCGGGCAACTAATGAAAAACTGTTTTTT. Amino acids: CSAKVRATNEKLFF.

The V gene is TRBV11-2, the J gene TRBJ2-1; TRBD2 matches at 10 bases. The V gene's germline CDR1 is SGHAT and CDR2 FQNNGV. V gave up 6 bases and J gave up 6 bases; unmatched junction bases: 5. The length of the CDR3 is 14 residues. CDR3 bases: TGTGCCAGCAGACGAAGCGGGGGGGCCAATGAGCAGTTCTTC. Its protein product is CASRRSGGANEQFF. Full variable domain (missing parts from reference TRBV11-2 and TRBJ2-1): EAGVAQSPRYKIIEKRQSVAFWCNPISGHATLYWYQQILGQGPKLLIQFQNNGVVDDSQLPKDRFSAERLKGVDSTLKIQPAKLEDSAVYLCASRRSGGANEQFFGPGTRLTVL.

This clonotype was seen repeatedly, ten times or more. The chain is built from TRBV20-1 and TRBJ1-1; D might be TRBD1 (5 bases). The CDR3 length is 14 residues. CDR1 DFQATT and CDR2 SNEGSKA come from the germline V gene (reference sequence). V lost 5 bases and J 2 bases, leaving 15 bases between the germline ends. CDR3 in amino acids: CSAAPGASNTEAFF. Here the CDR3 DNA reads TGCAGTGCTGCGCCCGGGGCATCTAACACTGAAGCTTTCTTT.